These 7 T cell receptor beta chains originate from one sample sequenced in a study of T-cell reconstitution after alpha-beta-depleted transplantation in children. The library targeted TCRbeta and was prepared with unique molecular identifiers. A single record per CDR3 protein comes from TCRdb applying MiXCR to the PCR reads. The data show 640,000 or so distinct CDR3 sequences, approximately 17% seen once. The sequencing used PBMCs from the stem cell graft donor, collected from the stem cell graft. All receptors come from a human donor who donated a stem cell graft to a child with acute myeloid leukemia.

This clonotype was counted between two and nine times. The rearrangement joins TRBV5-1 to TRBJ2-5, with 7 bases that match TRBD2. The CDR3 has 15 residues. Looked up from germline, CDR1 is SGHRS and CDR2 is YFSETQ. V shed 0 bases, J shed 2 bases, and the junction held 4 bases outside the gene matches. CDR3 DNA sequence: TGCGCCAGCAGCTTGGACACTAGCGATCAAGAGACCCAGTACTTC. Protein product: CASSLDTSDQETQYF.

About this clonotype: This may stem from a read error, because a much larger clone lies one nucleotide away. This sequence joins TRBV29-1 and TRBJ2-7, with 7 bases that match TRBD1. The CDR3 has 15 amino acids. In germline, CDR1 is SQVTM, CDR2 ANQGSEA. As DNA, the CDR3 is TGCAGCGTTGAAGATACCGGGACAGAGTGGTCCGAGCAGTGCTTC. It codes for CSVEDTGTEWSEQCF.

This clonotype was picked up many times. This sequence joins TRBV7-8 and TRBJ1-4, with D hard to call. V lost 7 bases and J 4 bases, leaving 10 bases between the germline ends. CDR3 length equals 13 residues. From germline, CDR1 is SGHVS and CDR2 FQNEAQ. The CDR3 sequence: CASTDLFNEKLFF. CDR3 bases: TGTGCCAGCACCGACCTATTTAATGAAAAACTGTTTTTT.

This clonotype was observed at least ten times. The CDR3 loop reads CASSSGLHSGANVLTF. The CDR3 DNA follows: TGTGCCAGCAGCTCCGGGCTCCACTCTGGGGCCAACGTCCTGACTTTC. The genes are TRBV6-1 and TRBJ2-6, with unresolved D. The germline CDR1 and CDR2 sequences are MNHNS and SASEGT. Trimming pared 6 bases from V and 0 bases from J, leaving 12 bases between. This CDR3 comprises 16 residues.

This clonotype was counted between two and nine times. The chain recombines TRBV29-1 with TRBJ1-4; TRBD1 aligns across 8 bases. CDR3 length equals 15 residues. Germline V gives CDR1 SQVTM, CDR2 ANQGSEA. The J segment lost 2 bases and the V segment lost 4 bases, leaving 6 bases of the junction unmatched. As DNA, the CDR3 is TGCAGCGTTGCCCGGACAGGGTTCACTAATGAAAAACTGTTTTTT. This gives the protein CSVARTGFTNEKLFF.

Ten or more counts support this clonotype. The chain combines TRBV5-5 with TRBJ2-3; 7 bases agree with TRBD2. The trim removed 0 bases at V and 1 base at J, leaving 8 bases unmatched. The CDR3 consists of 17 residues. Germline CDR1 reads SGHKS; CDR2 reads YYEKEE (reference sequence). The CDR3 DNA reads as TGTGCCAGCAGCTTGGATTGGCGGGGGTACGGCACAGATACGCAGTATTTT. It yields the protein CASSLDWRGYGTDTQYF.

The rearrangement joins TRBV20-1 to TRBJ1-4; 8 nucleotides agree with TRBD1. This CDR3 region has 13 residues. With 6 bases clipped from V and 5 bases from J, the junction kept 5 bases outside the gene matches. The V gene's germline CDR1 is DFQATT and CDR2 SNEGSKA (reference sequence). The chain's CDR3 is CSATGTGNEKLFF. The CDR3 DNA sequence: TGCAGTGCCACCGGGACAGGAAATGAAAAACTGTTTTTT.